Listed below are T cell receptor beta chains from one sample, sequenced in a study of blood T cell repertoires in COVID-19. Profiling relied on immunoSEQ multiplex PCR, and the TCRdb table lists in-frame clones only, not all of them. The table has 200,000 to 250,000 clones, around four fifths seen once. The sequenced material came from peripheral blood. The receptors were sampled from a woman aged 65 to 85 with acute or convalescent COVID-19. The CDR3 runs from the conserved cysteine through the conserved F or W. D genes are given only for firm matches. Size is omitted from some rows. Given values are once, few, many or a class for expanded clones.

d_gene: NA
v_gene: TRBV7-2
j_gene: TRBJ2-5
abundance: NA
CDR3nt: TGTGCCAGCAGCCGGGGACTCACACAAGAGACCCAGTACTTC
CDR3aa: CASSRGLTQETQYF

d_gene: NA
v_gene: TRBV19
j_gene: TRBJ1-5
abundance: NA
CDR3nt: TGTGCCAGTAGTCTGACAGGAGGACGCAATCAGCCCCAGCATTTT
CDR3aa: CASSLTGGRNQPQHF

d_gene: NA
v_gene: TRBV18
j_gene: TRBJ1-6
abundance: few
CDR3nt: TGTGCCAGCTCACCGACCGAGGGTTCACCCCTCCACTTT
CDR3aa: CASSPTEGSPLHF

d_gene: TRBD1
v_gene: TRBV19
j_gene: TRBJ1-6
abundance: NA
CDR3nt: TGTGCCAGTAGCCAGACAGGGGACATTTCACCCCTCCACTTT
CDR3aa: CASSQTGDISPLHF

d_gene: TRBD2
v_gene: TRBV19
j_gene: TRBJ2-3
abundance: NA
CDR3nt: TGTGCCAGTTCAGCGCTCGGACTAGAATCCCCAGATACGCAGTATTTT
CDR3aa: CASSALGLESPDTQYF

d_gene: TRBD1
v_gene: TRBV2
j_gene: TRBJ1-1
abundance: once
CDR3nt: TGTGCCAGCAGTGTGGAACAGGGGGCGAACACTGAAGCTTTCTTT
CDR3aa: CASSVEQGANTEAFF

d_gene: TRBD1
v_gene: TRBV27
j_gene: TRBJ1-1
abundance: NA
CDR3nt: TGTGCCAGCAGTGCCCCCGGGACAGGGCGCAGTGAAGCTTTCTTT
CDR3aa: CASSAPGTGRSEAFF

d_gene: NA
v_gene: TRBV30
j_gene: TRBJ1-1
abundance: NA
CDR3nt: TGTGCCTGGAGTGCTACAGGAGTAGACACTGAAGCTTTCTTT
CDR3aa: CAWSATGVDTEAFF

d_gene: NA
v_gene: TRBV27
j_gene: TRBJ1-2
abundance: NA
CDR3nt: TGTGCCAGCAGAACGTATAACAGGGCCTCTAACTATGGCTACACCTTC
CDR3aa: CASRTYNRASNYGYTF

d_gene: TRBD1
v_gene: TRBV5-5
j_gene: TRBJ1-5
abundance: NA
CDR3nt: TGTGCCAGCAGCTGGGGACAGTTGAATCAGCCCCAGCATTTT
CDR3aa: CASSWGQLNQPQHF

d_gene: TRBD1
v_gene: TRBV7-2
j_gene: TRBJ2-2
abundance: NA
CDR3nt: TGTGCCAGCAGCCACGGACAGGGGGCTAGCGGGGAGCTGTTTTTT
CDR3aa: CASSHGQGASGELFF

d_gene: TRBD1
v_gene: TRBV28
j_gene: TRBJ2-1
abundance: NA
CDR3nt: TGTGCCAGCAGCGGGACAGGGACCTACAATGAGCAGTTCTTC
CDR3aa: CASSGTGTYNEQFF

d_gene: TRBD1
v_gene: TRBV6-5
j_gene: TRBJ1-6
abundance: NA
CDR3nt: TGTGCCAGCAGTTCCACGCGAGGACAGGGAAATTCACCCCTCCACTTT
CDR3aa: CASSSTRGQGNSPLHF

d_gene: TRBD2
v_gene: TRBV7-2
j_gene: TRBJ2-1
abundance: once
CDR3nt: TGTGCCAGCAGCTTACTAGCGGGGCTATACAATGAGCAGTTCTTC
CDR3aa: CASSLLAGLYNEQFF

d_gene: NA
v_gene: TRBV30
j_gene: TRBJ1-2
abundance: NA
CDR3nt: TGTGCCGGAGGGAGGGATGGGGGTAACTATGGCTACACCTTC
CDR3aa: CAGGRDGGNYGYTF

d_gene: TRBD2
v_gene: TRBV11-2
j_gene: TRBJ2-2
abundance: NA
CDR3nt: TGTGCCAGCAGCGGCAAGCGGGGGAGGAGGACCGGGGAGCTGTTTTTT
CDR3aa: CASSGKRGRRTGELFF

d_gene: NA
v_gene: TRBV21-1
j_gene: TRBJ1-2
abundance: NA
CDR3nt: TGTGCCAGCGGGCCAAGGTGCTTTCGCTATGGCTACACCTTC
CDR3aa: CASGPRCFRYGYTF

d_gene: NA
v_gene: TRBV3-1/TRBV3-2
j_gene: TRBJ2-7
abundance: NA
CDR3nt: TGTGCCAGCAGCCAAGGAGGAACCAGCCGCGAGCAGTACTTC
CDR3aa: CASSQGGTSREQYF

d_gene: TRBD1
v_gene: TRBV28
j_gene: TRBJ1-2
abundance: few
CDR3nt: TGTGCCAGCAATACCGGGACAGGGACTGGCTACACCTTC
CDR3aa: CASNTGTGTGYTF

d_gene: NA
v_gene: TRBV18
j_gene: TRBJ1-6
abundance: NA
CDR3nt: TGTGCCAGCTCACCACCGGGACACCCAGCTCCCCTCCACTTT
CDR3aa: CASSPPGHPAPLHF

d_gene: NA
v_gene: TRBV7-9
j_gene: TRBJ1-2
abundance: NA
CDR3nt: TGTGCCAGCAGCTTAAACACCCCCTATGGCTACACCTTC
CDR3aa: CASSLNTPYGYTF

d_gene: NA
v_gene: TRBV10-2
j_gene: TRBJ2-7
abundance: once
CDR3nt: TGCGCCAGCAGACTAGCCCAGTCCTACGAGCAGTACTTC
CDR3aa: CASRLAQSYEQYF

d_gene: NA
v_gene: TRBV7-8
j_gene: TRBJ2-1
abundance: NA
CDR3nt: TGTGCCAGCAGCTTTGCGGGGGCCAGATCCTACAATGAGCAGTTCTTC
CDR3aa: CASSFAGARSYNEQFF

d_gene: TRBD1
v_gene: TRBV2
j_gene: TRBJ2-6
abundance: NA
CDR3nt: TGTGCCAGCAGTCCTAATGGACAGGGGGTAAACGTCCTGACTTTC
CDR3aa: CASSPNGQGVNVLTF

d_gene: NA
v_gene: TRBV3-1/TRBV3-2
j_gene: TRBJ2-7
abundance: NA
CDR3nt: TGTGCCAGCAGCCCGACACCGCTTTTAGCGGCCCCCTACGAGCAGTACTTC
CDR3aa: CASSPTPLLAAPYEQYF

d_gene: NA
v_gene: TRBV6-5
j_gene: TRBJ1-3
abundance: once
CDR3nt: TGTGCCAGCAGTTATACCAGGGCTCTCTCTGGAAACACCATATATTTT
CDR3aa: CASSYTRALSGNTIYF

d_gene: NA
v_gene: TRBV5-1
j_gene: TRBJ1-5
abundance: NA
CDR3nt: TGCGCCCGCAGCTTGGGGGGGGGCGATCAGCCCCAGCATTTT
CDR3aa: CARSLGGGDQPQHF

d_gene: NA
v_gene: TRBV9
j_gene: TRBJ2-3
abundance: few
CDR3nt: TGTGCCAGCAGCGTAAATCAGGGCCGCACAGATACGCAGTATTTT
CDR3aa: CASSVNQGRTDTQYF

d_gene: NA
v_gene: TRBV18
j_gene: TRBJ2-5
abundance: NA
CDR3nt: TGTGCCAGCTCCCAAATAAAACTAGCCAATAGTGAAGAGACCCAGTACTTC
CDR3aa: CASSQIKLANSEETQYF

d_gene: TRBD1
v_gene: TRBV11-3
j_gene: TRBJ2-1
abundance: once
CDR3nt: TGTGCCAGCAGCTCAACCGGGACAGGGACCTACAATGAGCAGTTCTTC
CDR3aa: CASSSTGTGTYNEQFF

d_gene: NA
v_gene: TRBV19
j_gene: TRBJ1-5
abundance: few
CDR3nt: TGTGCCAGTAGCGCGGGGGGCCGGAGCAATCAGCCCCAGCATTTT
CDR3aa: CASSAGGRSNQPQHF

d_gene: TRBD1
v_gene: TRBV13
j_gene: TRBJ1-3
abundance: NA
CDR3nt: TGTGCCAGCAGCTCACAGGGGGCAGGAAACACCATATATTTT
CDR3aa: CASSSQGAGNTIYF

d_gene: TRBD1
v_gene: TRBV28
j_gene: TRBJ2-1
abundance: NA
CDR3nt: TGTGCCAGTAGAGGGGGCCAATACAATGAGCAGTTCTTC
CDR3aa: CASRGGQYNEQFF

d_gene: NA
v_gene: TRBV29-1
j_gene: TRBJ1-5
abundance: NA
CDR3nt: TGCAGCGTTGAGGAGGTTAGCAATCAGCCCCAGCATTTT
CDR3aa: CSVEEVSNQPQHF

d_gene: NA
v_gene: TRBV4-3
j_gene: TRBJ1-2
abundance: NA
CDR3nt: TGCGCCAGCAGCCAAGAAATGGTACGGGGTGCGTCCTATGGCTACACCTTC
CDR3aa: CASSQEMVRGASYGYTF

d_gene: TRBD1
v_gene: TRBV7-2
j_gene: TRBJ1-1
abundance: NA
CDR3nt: TGTGCCAGCAGCCCAAGACAGGGGGCGAGTACTGAAGCTTTCTTT
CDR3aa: CASSPRQGASTEAFF

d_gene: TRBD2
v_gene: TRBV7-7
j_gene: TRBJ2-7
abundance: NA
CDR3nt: TGTGCCAGCAGCCCCGCCCCCGGACGCGGGGGTCTATACGAGCAGTACTTC
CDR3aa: CASSPAPGRGGLYEQYF

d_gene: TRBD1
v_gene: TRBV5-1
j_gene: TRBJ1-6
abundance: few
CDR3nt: TGCGCCAGCAGCCCTAACGTACAGGGGAATTCACCCCTCCACTTT
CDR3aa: CASSPNVQGNSPLHF

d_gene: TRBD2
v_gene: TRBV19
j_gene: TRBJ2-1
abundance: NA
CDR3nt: TGTGCCAGTAGTACAGGACTAGCGGGGGACAATGAGCAGTTCTTC
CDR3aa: CASSTGLAGDNEQFF

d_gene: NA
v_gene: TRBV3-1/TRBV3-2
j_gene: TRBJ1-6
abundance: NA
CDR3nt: TGTGCCAGCAGCCAAGATAGCGGGGTTAGTTATAATTCACCCCTCCACTTT
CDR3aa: CASSQDSGVSYNSPLHF

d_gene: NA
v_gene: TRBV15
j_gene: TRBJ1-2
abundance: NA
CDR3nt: TGTGCCACCAGCAGAGGAGGAGAAACCTATGGCTACACCTTC
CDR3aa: CATSRGGETYGYTF

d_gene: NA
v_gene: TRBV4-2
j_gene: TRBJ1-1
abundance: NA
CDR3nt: TGTGCCAGCACTCTAGAAAGGGGGACTGAAGCTTTCTTT
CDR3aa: CASTLERGTEAFF

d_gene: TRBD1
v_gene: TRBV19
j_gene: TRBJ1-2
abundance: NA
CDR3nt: TGTGCCACTAAAAGACAGGGCCGGGTTATAAGTGGCTACACCTTC
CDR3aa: CATKRQGRVISGYTF

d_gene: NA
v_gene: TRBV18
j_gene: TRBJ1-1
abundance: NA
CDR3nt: TGTGCCAGCTCACTACAGGTGACGGAGAACACTGAAGCTTTCTTT
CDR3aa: CASSLQVTENTEAFF

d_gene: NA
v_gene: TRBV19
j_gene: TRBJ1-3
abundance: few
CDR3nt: TGTGCCAGTAGTAACGAGGGATTTGGCGGAAACACCATATATTTT
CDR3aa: CASSNEGFGGNTIYF

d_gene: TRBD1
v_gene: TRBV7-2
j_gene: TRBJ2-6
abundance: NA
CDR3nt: TGTGCCAGCAGCTTAACGACAGGGGCTGGGGCCAACGTCCTGACTTTC
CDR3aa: CASSLTTGAGANVLTF